The entry below gives a single T cell receptor (beta chain) sequence along with its context. Its antigen remains unknown. Other nucleotide sequences in the sample specify the same CDR3. The data belong to a study of radiotherapy plus CTLA-4 blockade in lung cancer. About the study: Among enrolled patients, 15% to 20% responded and about 30% achieved disease control.

Study-level points and caveats: Early clone dynamics of blood T cells, plus interferon-beta, reportedly predicted response best. Expansion in blood of tumor-derived TCR clones was seen after radiotherapy plus ipilimumab.

Method: immunoSEQ multiplex PCR; TCRdb's copy keeps in-frame clones and lacks some. The sample has roughly 57,000 clones; 70% to 85% are singletons. Germline CDR1 reads SGHRS; CDR2 reads YFSETQ. Trimming stripped 4 bases from V and 0 bases from J, with 12 bases between. The CDR3 loop spans 15 amino acids. The clonotype originates from a human donor with non-small cell lung cancer whose response to radiotherapy plus ipilimumab could not be evaluated. The chain employs TRBV5-1 and TRBJ2-3, with D perhaps TRBD2 (5 bases). This specimen was peripheral blood, taken from a patient treated with radiotherapy plus ipilimumab. For the CDR3, the DNA is TGCGCCAGCAGCGAGGACTCATCTAGCACAGATACGCAGTATTTT. It translates to CASSEDSSSTDTQYF.